The T cell receptor beta chain under discussion was sequenced for a study of shared clonotypes between healthy human individuals. Study at large: Donors consisted of a couple of women and three men between 18 and 49. Each donor had three CD4 naive, three CD4 memory, two CD8 naive and one CD8 memory plate. General study results and limits: The donor pool, a small one, limited the genetic and exposure-history diversity represented.

As regards this clone: Its target is unknown.

The method was immunoSEQ multiplex PCR; TCRdb's version includes in-frame clones alone and lacks a portion of them. This sample has about 660,000 clones; 74% occur once, and the top ten carry over 1.5%. This CDR3 is built from 12 residues. V gave up 4 bases and J gave up 5 bases, with 8 bases separating them. Germline loops: CDR1 SGHVS, CDR2 FNYEAQ. The clonotype comes from a woman aged 25 to 39 in good health. Sequencing was carried out using memory CD4+ T cells sorted from blood. The subset was: CD45RA-negative fraction. V usage is TRBV7-6 and J usage is TRBJ1-2; D ambiguous. The CDR3 bases are TGTGCCAGCAGCTCGGAAGCATATGGCTACACCTTC. As protein: CASSSEAYGYTF.